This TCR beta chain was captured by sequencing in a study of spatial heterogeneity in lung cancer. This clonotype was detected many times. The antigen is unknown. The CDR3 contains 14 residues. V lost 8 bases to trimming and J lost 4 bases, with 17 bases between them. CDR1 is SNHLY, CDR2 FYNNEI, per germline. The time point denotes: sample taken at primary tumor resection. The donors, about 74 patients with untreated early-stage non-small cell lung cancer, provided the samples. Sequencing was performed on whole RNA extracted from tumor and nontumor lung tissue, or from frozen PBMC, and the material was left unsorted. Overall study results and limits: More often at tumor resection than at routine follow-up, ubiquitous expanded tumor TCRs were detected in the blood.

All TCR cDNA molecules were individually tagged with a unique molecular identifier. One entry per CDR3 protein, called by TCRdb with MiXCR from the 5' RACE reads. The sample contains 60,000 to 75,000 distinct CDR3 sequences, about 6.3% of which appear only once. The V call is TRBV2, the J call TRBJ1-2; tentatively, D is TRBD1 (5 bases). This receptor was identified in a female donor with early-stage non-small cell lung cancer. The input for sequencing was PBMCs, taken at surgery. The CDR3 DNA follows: TGTGCCAGCGTTGAGCTCGGGACGGTCTATGGCTACACCTTC. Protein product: CASVELGTVYGYTF.